The 8 T cell receptor beta chains given below trace back to one sample, sequenced in a study of cytomegalovirus exposure and HLA in healthy donors. The PCR had 60 Vbeta and 13 Jbeta primers. Generated by immunoSEQ multiplex PCR, the TCRdb table keeps only in-frame clones and is missing some. The sample yields 250,000 to 350,000 clones, around 86% seen once. The sample taken for sequencing was PBMCs. The source of these receptors is a man aged 40-49 years in good health and CMV-seropositive.

Written as DNA, the CDR3 is TGTGCCAGCAGTCCCCATAATAGCGGAAGCTCCTACAATGAGCAGTTCTTC. Amino acid sequence: CASSPHNSGSSYNEQFF. This chain links TRBV28 with TRBJ2-1; D is possibly TRBD2 (6 bases). The CDR3 is made up of 17 amino acids. Germline V CDR1 and CDR2: MDHEN, SYDVKM. Trimming removed 5 bases from V and 0 bases from J, with 17 bases in between.

The rearrangement joins TRBV7-2 to TRBJ1-1; 8 bases agree with TRBD1. V trimming: 4 bases; J trimming: 1 base; junction bases outside the gene matches: 2. CDR3 size: 14 residues. Germline loops: CDR1 SGHTA, CDR2 FQGNSA. DNA of the CDR3: TGTGCCAGCAGCTCCACAGGGGGGAACACTGAAGCTTTCTTT. Amino acids: CASSSTGGNTEAFF. Drawing the rest from reference TRBV7-2 and TRBJ1-1, the complete variable domain is GAGVSQSPSNKVTEKGKDVELRCDPISGHTALYWYRQSLGQGLEFLIYFQGNSAPDKSGLPSDRFSAERTGGSVSTLTIQRTQQEDSAVYLCASSSTGGNTEAFFGQGTRLTVV.

The V call is TRBV5-6, the J call TRBJ2-7; perhaps TRBD2 as D (5 bases). Between the trimmed V and J ends, which lost 4 bases and 0 bases, there was a span of 14 bases. Per germline, CDR1 SGHDT and CDR2 YYEEEE. This CDR3 spans 15 amino acids. DNA for the CDR3: TGTGCCAGCAGCCCGGACTTAGCCAGCTCCTACGAGCAGTACTTC. It yields the protein CASSPDLASSYEQYF. Full variable domain (remainder filled in from reference TRBV5-6 and TRBJ2-7): DAGVTQSPTHLIKTRGQQVTLRCSPKSGHDTVSWYQQALGQGPQFIFQYYEEEERQRGNFPDRFSGHQFPNYSSELNVNALLLGDSALYLCASSPDLASSYEQYFGPGTRLTVT.

The chain recombines TRBV6-5 with TRBJ2-7, with D tentatively TRBD2 (6 bases). V lost 0 bases to trimming and J lost 4 bases, with 13 bases between them. Germline CDR1 is MNHEY and CDR2 is SVGAGI. The CDR3 length is 15 residues. The CDR3 DNA reads as TGTGCCAGCAGTTACTCAACACTAGCAATGTACGAGCAGTACTTC. Encoded protein: CASSYSTLAMYEQYF.

This clone appeared a single time. V and J are TRBV7-8 and TRBJ2-7, with 7 bases matching TRBD1. The CDR3 spans 13 residues. The junction had 7 bases not matched to a gene; V was cut back by 5 bases and J by 6 bases. The V gene's germline CDR1 is SGHVS and CDR2 FQNEAQ. The CDR3 DNA reads TGTGCCAGCAGCCCGTCCCGGGACAGCGAGCAGTACTTC. Encoded protein: CASSPSRDSEQYF.

The chain couples TRBV7-2 to TRBJ2-7; D possibly corresponds to TRBD2 (6 bases). This CDR3 has 17 residues. V lost 2 bases to trimming and J lost 4 bases, with 21 bases between them. Germline V CDR1 and CDR2: SGHTA, FQGNSA. This CDR3 reads CASSLRGAGFGLYEQYF. DNA of the CDR3: TGTGCCAGCAGCTTAAGGGGCGCGGGATTCGGCCTTTACGAGCAGTACTTC.

The chain has TRBV4-1 and TRBJ2-1, with TRBD2 identical over 10 bases. J lost 5 bases, V lost 4 bases, and 11 bases had no gene match. The length of the CDR3 is 17 residues. The germline V gene encodes CDR1 MGHRA and CDR2 YSYEKL. CDR3 DNA: TGCGCCAGCAGCCGGCGTGGCCTAGCGGGAGCAAACAATGAGCAGTTCTTC. Its protein product is CASSRRGLAGANNEQFF.

The chain couples TRBV5-6 to TRBJ2-3; D remains unclear. Germline V gene data show CDR1 as SGHDT and CDR2 as YYEEEE. The CDR3 sequence is 14 residues long. V lost 2 bases, J lost 5 bases, and 12 bases lay in between. CDR3 loop: CASSFLGVVDTQYF. CDR3 in DNA: TGTGCCAGCAGCTTCCTAGGAGTAGTAGATACGCAGTATTTT. Full variable domain (missing parts from reference TRBV5-6 and TRBJ2-3): DAGVTQSPTHLIKTRGQQVTLRCSPKSGHDTVSWYQQALGQGPQFIFQYYEEEERQRGNFPDRFSGHQFPNYSSELNVNALLLGDSALYLCASSFLGVVDTQYFGPGTRLTVL.